The 21 T cell receptor beta chains below were found in one sample sequenced in a study of blood T cells in healthy people across ages. Sample-barcoded 5' priming and a J-beta primer mix drove a second PCR of roughly 7 to 11 cycles. TCRdb reanalysed the 5' RACE reads using MiXCR and keeps one entry per CDR3 protein. The table has approximately 1.5 million distinct CDR3 sequences, 30% to 40% seen once. Sequenced input: blood. The source is a woman in her 30s in good health.

This chain uses TRBV5-1 with TRBJ2-7; the match to TRBD1 covers 11 bases. The ends lost 4 bases at V and 5 bases at J; junction bases unmatched: 14. This CDR3 region has 17 residues. Germline CDR1 SGHRS, CDR2 YFSETQ. CDR3: CASSAGQGGTSRHEQYF. As DNA, the CDR3 is TGCGCCAGCAGCGCGGGACAGGGGGGTACGTCTAGGCACGAGCAGTACTTC.

This clonotype has a handful of counts. The V gene is TRBV27, the J gene TRBJ2-3, with unresolved D. Trimming took off 3 bases at V and 0 bases at J, with 13 bases between the two ends. The CDR3 is made up of 16 amino acids. Germline CDR1 and CDR2: MNHEY and SMNVEV (reference sequence). The CDR3 protein is CASSFWAGGSTDTQYF. CDR3 nucleotide sequence: TGTGCCAGCAGTTTTTGGGCAGGTGGAAGCACAGATACGCAGTATTTT.

This clonotype was seen more than once but under ten times. J is TRBJ2-5 and V is TRBV12-3 or TRBV12-4; possible D gene TRBD1, 6 bases. CDR3 length: 15 amino acids. Trimming cost V 3 bases and J 5 bases, with 16 bases left between them. The CDR3 bases are TGTGCCAGCAGTTTGACACAGGGACGATGGGAGACCCAGTACTTC. Amino acid sequence: CASSLTQGRWETQYF.

The chain recombines TRBV6-1 with TRBJ1-5; the match to TRBD1 covers 8 bases. V shed 2 bases, J shed 2 bases, and the junction held 5 bases outside the gene matches. CDR3 length: 16 amino acids. Germline V CDR1 and CDR2: MNHNS, SASEGT. CDR3 sequence (DNA): TGTGCCAGCAGTGAATACTCAGGGGGCGGCAATCAGCCCCAGCATTTT. Translated: CASSEYSGGGNQPQHF.

This clonotype was recorded a few times. The chain carries TRBV18 and TRBJ2-7; 7 bases match TRBD1. Losses at the gene ends were 3 bases for V and 4 bases for J; bases not matched to a gene: 6. CDR1 and CDR2 from the germline V gene are KGHSH and LQKENI. The CDR3 is 14 amino acids. CDR3 residues: CASSPKRGQYEQYF. CDR3 sequence (DNA): TGTGCCAGCTCACCGAAAAGGGGGCAATACGAGCAGTACTTC.

The chain joins TRBV29-1 to TRBJ1-1; D is possibly TRBD1 (5 bases). In germline, CDR1 is SQVTM, CDR2 ANQGSEA. The length of the CDR3 is 14 residues. The germline V and J ends were trimmed by 6 bases and 5 bases, with 19 bases remaining between them. The chain's CDR3 is CSVLKAGRVTEAFF. CDR3 sequence (DNA): TGCAGCGTACTCAAGGCAGGGAGAGTGACTGAAGCTTTCTTT. The whole variable domain, filled in from reference TRBV29-1 and TRBJ1-1, reads SAVISQKPSRDICQRGTSLTIQCQVDSQVTMMFWYRQQPGQSLTLIATANQGSEATYESGFVIDKFPISRPNLTFSTLTVSNMSPEDSSIYLCSVLKAGRVTEAFFGQGTRLTVV.

The V call is TRBV20-1, the J call TRBJ2-7; weak D call: TRBD2 (6 bases). The germline V gene has CDR1 DFQATT and CDR2 SNEGSKA (reference sequence). The CDR3 has 14 amino acids. V lost 1 base and J 0 bases, leaving 10 bases between the germline ends. The CDR3 DNA is TGCAGTGCTAGAGTCCCCGGGAGCTCCTACGAGCAGTACTTC. Its protein is CSARVPGSSYEQYF.

This clonotype appeared many times. The chain has TRBV29-1 and TRBJ2-3; D may correspond to TRBD1 or TRBD2 (5 bases each). V gave up 1 base and J gave up 5 bases, with 13 bases separating them. Germline V gives CDR1 SQVTM, CDR2 ANQGSEA. The CDR3 contains 14 residues. CDR3 loop: CSVEAPGLRDTQYF. CDR3 nucleotides: TGCAGCGTTGAAGCTCCGGGGCTAAGAGATACGCAGTATTTT.

The V and J genes are TRBV7-9 and TRBJ2-1; D tentatively reads TRBD1 or TRBD2 (6 bases each). With 5 bases removed from V and 2 bases from J, the gap between germline ends came to 16 bases. Germline V gives CDR1 SEHNR, CDR2 FQNEAQ (reference sequence). This CDR3 has 16 residues. In DNA, the CDR3 is TGTGCCAGCAGCCCCCGAGGGGGGACCCCCTACAATGAGCAGTTCTTC. Protein product: CASSPRGGTPYNEQFF.

A remark on this clonotype: A junction boundary mismatches the germline segment, possibly from a read error. V and J are TRBV7-2 and TRBJ2-3; D might be TRBD2 (6 bases). This CDR3 is 16 amino acids long. The germline V gene has CDR1 SGHTA and CDR2 FQGNSA. CDR3 sequence reads: CASSSRSGLARDTRYF. As DNA, the CDR3 is TGTGCCAGCAGCTCACGCTCGGGCCTAGCGAGGGATACGCGGTATTTT.

This clonotype was observed a few times. A read error may explain this, as a much larger clone is one base away. This chain links TRBV18 with TRBJ2-1, with TRBD2 identical over 9 bases. CDR1 and CDR2 (germline): KGHSH, LQKENI. This CDR3 is 17 amino acids long. The CDR3, as DNA: TGTGCCAGCTCACCGCCGGGAGCGGGAGGATCTTACAGTGAGCAGTTCTTC. Its translation: CASSPPGAGGSYSEQFF. The entire variable domain, with the rest obtained from reference TRBV18 and TRBJ2-1, is as follows: NAGVMQNPRHLVRRRGQEARLRCSPMKGHSHVYWYRQLPEEGLKFMVYLQKENIIDESGMPKERFSAEFPKEGPSILRIQQVVRGDSAAYFCASSPPGAGGSYSEQFFGPGTRLTVL.

V usage is TRBV11-2 and J usage is TRBJ2-3; D is possibly TRBD1 (6 bases). Between the trimmed V and J ends, which lost 4 bases and 3 bases, there was a span of 14 bases. Germline CDR1 SGHAT, CDR2 FQNNGV. The CDR3 sequence is 15 residues long. CDR3 region: CASSSIRGSTDTQYF. CDR3 bases: TGTGCCAGCAGCTCCATCAGGGGCTCTACAGATACGCAGTATTTT.

This clonotype has just a few counts. The chain links TRBV20-1 to TRBJ1-5, with D perhaps matching TRBD1 (6 bases). The CDR3 spans 13 residues. V was clipped by 6 bases and J by 4 bases, with 13 bases between them. Germline values: CDR1 DFQATT, CDR2 SNEGSKA (reference sequence). The CDR3 reads CSAKGGGNQPQHF. In DNA, the CDR3 is TGCAGTGCAAAAGGGGGAGGAAATCAGCCCCAGCATTTT.

This clonotype came up a few times. The genes are TRBV20-1 and TRBJ2-5; a possible D gene is TRBD2 (6 bases). This CDR3 has 13 residues. Germline CDR1 DFQATT, CDR2 SNEGSKA (reference sequence). Trimming took off 1 base at V and 6 bases at J, with 12 bases between the two ends. The CDR3 sequence is CSARGDGGKTQYF. Written as DNA, the CDR3 is TGCAGTGCTAGAGGGGATGGGGGGAAGACCCAGTACTTC.

This clonotype was detected ten times or more. The chain joins TRBV29-1 to TRBJ1-2; TRBD1 might be the D (5 bases). Germline CDR1 SQVTM, CDR2 ANQGSEA. The CDR3 is 14 residues long. Trimming took 6 bases from V and 5 from J, leaving 19 bases between them. The CDR3 bases are TGCAGCGTGGAATCACAGGAATCCGGGTATGGCTACACCTTC. Translating gives CSVESQESGYGYTF. Full variable domain (missing parts from reference TRBV29-1 and TRBJ1-2): SAVISQKPSRDICQRGTSLTIQCQVDSQVTMMFWYRQQPGQSLTLIATANQGSEATYESGFVIDKFPISRPNLTFSTLTVSNMSPEDSSIYLCSVESQESGYGYTFGSGTRLTVV.

This rearrangement joins TRBV7-9 to TRBJ2-5; possibly TRBD1 for D (6 bases). With 5 bases removed from V and 3 bases from J, the gap between germline ends came to 22 bases. The CDR3 consists of 17 residues. Germline CDR1 is SEHNR and CDR2 is FQNEAQ (reference sequence). The DNA of the CDR3 is TGTGCCAGCAGCCTCCCTATAAGCAGGGGAATAGAAGAGACCCAGTACTTC. It encodes CASSLPISRGIEETQYF.

The chain is built from TRBV30 and TRBJ2-1; no clear D. CDR3 length: 15 residues. The germline V gene has CDR1 GTSNPN and CDR2 SVGIG (reference sequence). V lost 0 bases to trimming and J lost 0 bases, with 9 bases between them. Written as DNA, the CDR3 is TGTGCCTGGAGTGTAGGCGCAGGCTCCTACAATGAGCAGTTCTTC. Its protein is CAWSVGAGSYNEQFF. Supplemented by reference TRBV30 and TRBJ2-1, the full variable domain reads SQTIHQWPATLVQPVGSPLSLECTVEGTSNPNLYWYRQAAGRGLQLLFYSVGIGQISSEVPQNLSASRPQDRQFILSSKKLLLSDSGFYLCAWSVGAGSYNEQFFGPGTRLTVL.

This CDR3 reads CSALDTTATYGYTF. CDR3 DNA sequence: TGCAGTGCTCTGGATACCACAGCAACCTATGGCTACACCTTC. The gene calls are TRBV20-1 and TRBJ1-2; the D is unclear. The germline V and J ends were trimmed by 5 bases and 4 bases, with 17 bases remaining between them. The CDR3 totals 14 residues. Germline V gene data show CDR1 as DFQATT and CDR2 as SNEGSKA (reference sequence).

The chain couples TRBV3-1 to TRBJ2-5; D is possibly TRBD1 or TRBD2 (6 bases each). The CDR3 extends over 14 amino acids. Trimming took 4 bases from V and 2 from J, leaving 11 bases between them. Germline V gene sequence: CDR1 LGHDT, CDR2 YNNKEL (reference sequence). As DNA, the CDR3 is TGTGCCAGCAGCCGGGGGGCTTGGCAAGAGACCCAGTACTTC. Protein: CASSRGAWQETQYF.

The chain carries TRBV3-1 and TRBJ2-3, with D perhaps assigned TRBD1 or TRBD2 (5 bases each). The CDR3 sequence is 22 residues long. With 4 bases removed from V and 0 bases from J, the gap between germline ends came to 32 bases. Germline V gene data show CDR1 as LGHDT and CDR2 as YNNKEL (reference sequence). CDR3 DNA: TGTGCCAGCAGCCCTCTGCGCAGTCGAGGGGCAAAAAGAGGTTCTAGCACAGATACGCAGTATTTT. It encodes CASSPLRSRGAKRGSSTDTQYF.

The J gene is TRBJ2-1, the V gene TRBV25-1; unclear D gene. Germline V CDR1 and CDR2: MGHDK, SYGVNS. V lost 3 bases and J 6 bases, leaving 12 bases between the germline ends. The CDR3 contains 14 residues. CDR3 bases: TGTGCCAGCAGTGACCGCAGGCTAGGCAATGAGCAGTTCTTC. Its protein product is CASSDRRLGNEQFF.